The source of this T cell receptor (beta chain) is a study of CD8+CD57+ T cells in acquired aplastic anemia. Study outcomes and limitations: Significant differences in CD8+ Simpson's diversity were not observed between patients and controls. Twenty-nine CD8+ CDR3 sequences were shared between patients and controls.

Genomic DNA provided the template from which TCR beta VDJ and CDR3 profiles were obtained. TCRdb called the reads again in MiXCR, with one record for every CDR3 protein. The repertoire holds 75,000 to 100,000 distinct CDR3 sequences, with around two thirds as singletons. Comments on this clonotype: The antigen is not known.

Whoever was chosen for sequencing had shown CD8+CD57+ cell expansion by flow cytometry. CDR3 length: 14 amino acids. Trimming cost V 3 bases and J 5 bases; bases outside gene matches: 6. From germline, CDR1 is SGHTA and CDR2 FQGNSA. Sequencing was carried out using sorted CD4+, CD8+, or CD8+CD57+ T cells (not recorded which) from PBMCs. The TCR comes from a human donor with aplastic anemia. This chain connects TRBV7-2 to TRBJ2-7; TRBD2 agrees at 8 bases. The CDR3 bases are TGTGCCAGCAGCTTCTCGGGGGGGCCCCACGAGCAGTACTTC. Protein product: CASSFSGGPHEQYF.